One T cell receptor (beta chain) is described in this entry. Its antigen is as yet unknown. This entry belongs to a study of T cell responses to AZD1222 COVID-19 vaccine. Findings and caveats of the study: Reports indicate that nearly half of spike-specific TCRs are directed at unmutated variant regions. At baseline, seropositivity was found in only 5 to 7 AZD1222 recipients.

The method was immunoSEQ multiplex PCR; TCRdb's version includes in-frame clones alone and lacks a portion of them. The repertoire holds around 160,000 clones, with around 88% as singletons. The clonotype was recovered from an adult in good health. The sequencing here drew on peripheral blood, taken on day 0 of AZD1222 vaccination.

CDR3 nucleotide sequence: TGTGCCAGCAGCTTAGAGAGTAGCTATGGCTACACCTTC. This sequence encodes CASSLESSYGYTF. This chain connects TRBV7-2 to TRBJ1-2, with D unresolved. Per the germline V gene, CDR1 is SGHTA and CDR2 is FQGNSA. The CDR3 sequence is 13 residues long. V lost 1 base to trimming and J lost 4 bases, with 7 bases between them.